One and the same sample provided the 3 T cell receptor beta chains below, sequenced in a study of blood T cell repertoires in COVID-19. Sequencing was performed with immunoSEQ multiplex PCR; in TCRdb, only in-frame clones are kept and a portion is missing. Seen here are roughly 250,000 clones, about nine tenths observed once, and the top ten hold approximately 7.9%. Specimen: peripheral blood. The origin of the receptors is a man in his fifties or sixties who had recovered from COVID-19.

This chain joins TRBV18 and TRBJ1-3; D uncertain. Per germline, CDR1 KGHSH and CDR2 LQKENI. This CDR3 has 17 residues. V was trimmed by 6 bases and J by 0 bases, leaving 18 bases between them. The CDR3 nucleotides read TGTGCCAGCTCCCCTTTCGCCTTAGAGAGCTCTGGAAACACCATATATTTT. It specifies CASSPFALESSGNTIYF. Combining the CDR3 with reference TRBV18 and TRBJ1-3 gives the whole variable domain NAGVMQNPRHLVRRRGQEARLRCSPMKGHSHVYWYRQLPEEGLKFMVYLQKENIIDESGMPKERFSAEFPKEGPSILRIQQVVRGDSAAYFCASSPFALESSGNTIYFGEGSWLTVV.

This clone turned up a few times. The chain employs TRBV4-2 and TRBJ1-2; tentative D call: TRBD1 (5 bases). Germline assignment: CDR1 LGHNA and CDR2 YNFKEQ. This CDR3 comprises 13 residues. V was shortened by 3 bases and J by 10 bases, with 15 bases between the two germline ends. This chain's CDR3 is CASSQGGVGNYTF. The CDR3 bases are TGTGCCAGCAGCCAGGGGGGGGTTGGGAACTACACCTTC.

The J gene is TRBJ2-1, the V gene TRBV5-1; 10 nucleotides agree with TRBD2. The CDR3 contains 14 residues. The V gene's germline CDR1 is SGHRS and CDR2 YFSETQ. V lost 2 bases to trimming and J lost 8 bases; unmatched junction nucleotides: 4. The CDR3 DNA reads TGCGCCAGCAGCTTTACAGCGGGGGGGCATGAGCAGTTCTTC. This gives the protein CASSFTAGGHEQFF. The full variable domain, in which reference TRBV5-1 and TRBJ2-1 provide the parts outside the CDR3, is KAGVTQTPRYLIKTRGQQVTLSCSPISGHRSVSWYQQTPGQGLQFLFEYFSETQRNKGNFPGRFSGRQFSNSRSEMNVSTLELGDSALYLCASSFTAGGHEQFFGPGTRLTVL.